This T cell receptor beta chain was recovered during a study of CD8+ T cells in alopecia areata. Points from the study as a whole: Scalp sample sequencing also detects resident alphabeta T cells of normal skin.

Details on this clone: Its antigen remains unknown.

Per germline, CDR1 SGHTA and CDR2 FQGNSA. V dropped 4 bases and J dropped 4; count of bases not matched to a gene: 5. This CDR3 comprises 14 residues. Following extraction, RNA underwent reverse transcription to cDNA, which served as the sequencing template. Produced via immunoSEQ multiplex PCR; TCRdb's table is partial and in-frame only. This sample carries 120,000 to 150,000 clones, over 80% of them seen once, and the ten largest clones take roughly 16%. The rearrangement links TRBV7-2 to TRBJ1-2; 8 bases map to TRBD1. The receptor's source is a human donor with alopecia areata. Sequenced material: CD8+ T cells sorted from blood, taken at week 0. CDR3 nucleotide sequence: TGTGCCAGCAGCTCCCTAGACAGGGGCTATGGCTACACCTTC. Protein sequence: CASSSLDRGYGYTF.